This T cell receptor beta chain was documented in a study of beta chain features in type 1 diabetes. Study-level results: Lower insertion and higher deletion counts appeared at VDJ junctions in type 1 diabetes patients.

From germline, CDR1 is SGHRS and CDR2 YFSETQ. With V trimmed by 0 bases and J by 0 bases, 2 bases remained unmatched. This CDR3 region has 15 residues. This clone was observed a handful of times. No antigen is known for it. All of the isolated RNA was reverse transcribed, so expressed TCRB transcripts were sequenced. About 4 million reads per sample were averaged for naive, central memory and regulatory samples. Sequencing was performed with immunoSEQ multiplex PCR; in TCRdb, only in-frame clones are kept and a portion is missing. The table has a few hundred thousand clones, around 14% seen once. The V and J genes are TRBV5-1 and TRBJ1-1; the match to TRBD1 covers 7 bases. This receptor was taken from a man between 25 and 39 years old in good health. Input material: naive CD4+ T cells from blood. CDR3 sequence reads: CASSLVTGVNTEAFF. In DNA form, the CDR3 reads TGCGCCAGCAGCTTGGTTACAGGGGTGAACACTGAAGCTTTCTTT.